The present T cell receptor beta chain was sequenced within a study of shared clonotypes between healthy human individuals. V shed 2 bases and J shed 4 bases, with 12 bases lying between them. This CDR3 has 15 residues. Germline-derived CDR1 and CDR2 are MGHRA and YSYEKL. Only in-frame clones appear in the TCRdb table, and some are missing; sequencing was by immunoSEQ multiplex PCR. The data contain some 700,000 clones, about 92% of them singletons. The J gene is TRBJ2-1, the V gene TRBV4-1, with D unresolved. The specimen sequenced was memory CD8+ T cells from PBMCs. Subset of the sample: CD45RO+ cells pooled with CCR7-negative TemRA cells. The TCR was taken from a man younger than 30 in good health. Some clones in this sample may be carry-over from other donors' samples. The CDR3 reads CASSQRVGPYNEQFF. CDR3 bases: TGCGCCAGCAGCCAACGGGTCGGCCCGTACAATGAGCAGTTCTTC.